Given below is one TCR beta chain in context. This specimen belongs to a study of blood T cell repertoires in COVID-19. On the study more broadly: COVID-19 samples, acute and convalescent, were from the United States, Italy and Spain.

Followed over time, Seattle patients had been enrolled while infection was active. Authors' data handling: For nucleated cells, counts were estimated from reference gene primer amplification. Measured with immunoSEQ multiplex PCR; TCRdb has only the in-frame clones, and not every one. Clonal size and the V and J genes are those of that table, whereas D and trimming came from the DNA. Counted here are over 150,000 clones, around 82% occurring once; the ten biggest clones make up around 6.9%. The germline V gene encodes CDR1 SEHNR and CDR2 FQNEAQ (reference sequence). V trimming: 1 base; J trimming: 6 bases; junction bases outside the gene matches: 4. The length of the CDR3 is 15 residues.

The TCR was taken from an older man with COVID-19, enrolled during active disease. This chain connects TRBV7-9 to TRBJ2-5, with 11 bases matching TRBD2. The sample was peripheral blood. The CDR3 spells CASSLELAGVQTQYF. CDR3 DNA sequence: TGTGCCAGCAGCTTAGAACTAGCGGGGGTTCAGACCCAGTACTTC.